Below, 18 T cell receptor beta chains from the same sample are listed, as sequenced in a study of OX40 agonist ivuxolimab in advanced cancers. Some clones are missing from TCRdb's copy, which holds only in-frame ones; the method was immunoSEQ multiplex PCR. The sample carries around 46,000 clones, more than 75% recorded once. This specimen was CD4+ or CD8+ T cells sorted from blood, taken in a trial of the OX40 agonist ivuxolimab. Receptors originate from an adult with an advanced solid tumor such as melanoma, head and neck, liver or kidney cancer.

The gene calls are TRBV5-5 and TRBJ1-1; 7 bases map to TRBD1. After removal of 0 bases from V and 4 bases from J, the junction contained 6 bases not matched to a gene. There are 15 residues in the CDR3. Germline CDR1 SGHKS, CDR2 YYEKEE (reference sequence). The CDR3 DNA reads TGTGCCAGCAGCTTGGCCGCGACAGGGCTCACTGAAGCTTTCTTT. Its translation: CASSLAATGLTEAFF. Drawing the rest from reference TRBV5-5 and TRBJ1-1, the complete variable domain is DAGVTQSPTHLIKTRGQQVTLRCSPISGHKSVSWYQQVLGQGPQFIFQYYEKEERGRGNFPDRFSARQFPNYSSELNVNALLLGDSALYLCASSLAATGLTEAFFGQGTRLTVV.

The rearrangement uses TRBV5-4 and TRBJ1-5; no clear D gene. This CDR3 is 14 amino acids long. The V gene's germline CDR1 is SGHNT and CDR2 YYREEE (reference sequence). V was clipped by 3 bases and J by 0 bases, with 7 bases between them. The CDR3 nucleotides read TGTGCCAGCAGCTGCAATTATAGCAATCAGCCCCAGCATTTT. Translation gives CASSCNYSNQPQHF.

This chain joins TRBV27 and TRBJ1-6; D remains unclear. CDR3 length: 16 amino acids. Germline CDR1 and CDR2: MNHEY and SMNVEV (reference sequence). V lost 3 bases and J lost 3, with 12 bases in between. DNA for the CDR3: TGTGCCAGCAGTTTGAAGGGAGAGTACTATAATTCACCCCTCCACTTT. Translation gives CASSLKGEYYNSPLHF.

This clone was found once. The J gene is TRBJ1-2, the V gene TRBV6-5; perhaps TRBD1 as D (6 bases). Germline lookup yields CDR1 MNHEY and CDR2 SVGAGI. V shed 2 bases and J shed 6 bases, with 10 bases lying between them. The CDR3 consists of 13 residues. The CDR3 nucleotides read TGTGCCAGCAGTTACGTACGGACAGATGGCTACACCTTC. Its protein is CASSYVRTDGYTF.

V and J are TRBV28 and TRBJ2-7; D uncertain. This CDR3 comprises 16 residues. Trimming took 5 bases from V and 3 from J, leaving 20 bases between them. Per the germline V gene, CDR1 is MDHEN and CDR2 is SYDVKM. CDR3 nucleotide sequence: TGTGCCAGCAGTCCTCCCTTTGGTGTCGGTAACTACGAGCAGTACTTC. It yields the protein CASSPPFGVGNYEQYF. The full variable domain, its missing parts supplied by reference TRBV28 and TRBJ2-7, is DVKVTQSSRYLVKRTGEKVFLECVQDMDHENMFWYRQDPGLGLRLIYFSYDVKMKEKGDIPEGYSVSREKKERFSLILESASTNQTSMYLCASSPPFGVGNYEQYFGPGTRLTVT.

This sequence joins TRBV10-3 and TRBJ2-7, with 7 positions matching TRBD1. Germline V lookup: CDR1 ENHRY, CDR2 SYGVKD. Trimming took 3 bases from V and 0 from J; bases not matched to a gene: 8. This CDR3 region has 16 residues. CDR3: CAISEKTGTVSYEQYF. In nucleotides, the CDR3 is TGTGCCATCAGTGAAAAGACCGGGACAGTCTCCTACGAGCAGTACTTC.

V usage is TRBV6-5 and J usage is TRBJ1-2; D is ambiguous. V shed 5 bases and J shed 2 bases, with 9 bases lying between them. CDR1 MNHEY and CDR2 SVGAGI come from the germline V gene. The length of the CDR3 is 13 residues. The CDR3 nucleotides are TGTGCCAGCAGTCCGGACGGGAACTATGGCTACACCTTC. This codes for CASSPDGNYGYTF.

J is TRBJ2-2 and V is TRBV7-6, with 8 positions matching TRBD1. The CDR3 length is 16 residues. J was trimmed by 6 bases and V by 2 bases; bases with no gene match: 8. CDR1 is SGHVS, CDR2 FNYEAQ, per germline. Written as DNA, the CDR3 is TGTGCCAGCAGCTTAATTGCAAGACAGGGGCCCGGGGAGCTGTTTTTT. Protein: CASSLIARQGPGELFF.

The chain employs TRBV29-1 and TRBJ1-2; D gene ambiguous. The CDR3 contains 15 residues. The germline CDR1 and CDR2 sequences are SQVTM and ANQGSEA. V shed 4 bases and J shed 0 bases, with 15 bases lying between them. CDR3 DNA: TGCAGCGTTGCGCGTGCAGGAGCCCCTAACTATGGCTACACCTTC. This gives the protein CSVARAGAPNYGYTF.

The chain combines TRBV7-8 with TRBJ1-5, with no clear D. CDR1 SGHVS and CDR2 FQNEAQ come from the germline V gene. Deletions cut 5 bases from V and 0 bases from J, with 14 bases between. CDR3 length: 16 amino acids. This CDR3 reads CASSLTGEDSNQPQHF. DNA of the CDR3: TGTGCCAGCAGCCTGACCGGGGAGGATAGCAATCAGCCCCAGCATTTT.

J is TRBJ2-7 and V is TRBV4-1; D may be TRBD1 or TRBD2 (6 bases each). There are 16 residues in the CDR3. Per the germline V gene, CDR1 is MGHRA and CDR2 is YSYEKL. V lost 1 base and J lost 3, with 16 bases in between. This CDR3 is CASSQVGRGGNYEQYF. The DNA for the CDR3 is TGCGCCAGCAGCCAAGTTGGAAGAGGGGGGAACTACGAGCAGTACTTC.

The chain couples TRBV27 to TRBJ1-1; the D is unclear. V lost 4 bases, J lost 1 base, and 7 bases lay in between. The length of the CDR3 is 13 residues. Germline CDR1 MNHEY, CDR2 SMNVEV (reference sequence). The CDR3 sequence: CASSSFTNTEAFF. The CDR3 nucleotides are TGTGCCAGCAGTTCCTTCACGAACACTGAAGCTTTCTTT.

The chain uses TRBV19 and TRBJ2-1, with 8 bases aligning to TRBD1. Germline trimming cut 6 bases from V and 10 bases from J; bases unmatched to any gene: 8. Germline V gene sequence: CDR1 LNHDA, CDR2 SQIVND (reference sequence). The CDR3 consists of 13 residues. CDR3 sequence reads: CASSPWTGREQFF. For the CDR3, the DNA is TGTGCCAGTAGCCCATGGACAGGGAGGGAGCAGTTCTTC.

As for this clone: The junction departs from the called germline gene at one end, perhaps through a read error. Additional DNA sequences in this sample encode the identical CDR3. The chain combines TRBV11-2 with TRBJ2-5, with a tentative D call TRBD1 (6 bases). CDR1 and CDR2 from the germline V gene are SGHAT and FQNNGV. The CDR3 runs to 14 residues. CDR3 DNA: TGCGCCAGCAGCTTAATGGGGGCCTGGGAGACCCAGTACTTC. Translation: CASSLMGAWETQYF.

This clone was observed once. The chain employs TRBV7-9 and TRBJ2-1; a weak D match, TRBD2 (6 bases). V was cut by 4 bases and J by 6 bases, with 22 bases left in between. The CDR3 extends over 17 amino acids. CDR1 is SEHNR, CDR2 FQNEAQ, per germline (reference sequence). The CDR3 spells CASSSLGRDHRLNEQFF. CDR3 bases: TGTGCCAGCAGCTCCTTGGGGCGGGACCACAGGCTCAATGAGCAGTTCTTC.

The rearrangement joins TRBV6-5 to TRBJ2-3; D assignment may be TRBD1 or TRBD2 (5 bases each). Trimming removed 0 bases at V and 1 base at J, with 8 bases between. CDR3 length equals 15 residues. Germline V gene sequence: CDR1 MNHEY, CDR2 SVGAGI. The CDR3 bases are TGTGCCAGCAGTTACTCGAGGGGTGGCACAGATACGCAGTATTTT. Its translation is CASSYSRGGTDTQYF.

This clone is a singleton in its sample. The J gene is TRBJ1-4, the V gene TRBV9; D is unresolved. CDR1 SGDLS and CDR2 YYNGEE come from the germline V gene. The CDR3 length is 14 residues. Trimming removed 0 bases from V and 7 bases from J, with 10 bases in between. DNA of the CDR3: TGTGCCAGCAGCGTAGGGGGAGGAATTGAAAAACTGTTTTTT. This gives the protein CASSVGGGIEKLFF.

This clone was detected only a few times. The J gene is TRBJ2-7, the V gene TRBV4-1, with D unresolved. V was cut by 4 bases and J by 3 bases, with 10 bases left in between. CDR3 length: 13 amino acids. CDR1 and CDR2 from the germline V gene are MGHRA and YSYEKL. CDR3 nucleotides: TGCGCCAGCAGCCCTGCTGTGATCTACGAGCAGTACTTC. It codes for CASSPAVIYEQYF.